A selection of T cell receptor beta chains follows, all from one sample in a study of T cell responses to AZD1222 COVID-19 vaccine. TCRdb keeps only in-frame clones here, not all; method: immunoSEQ multiplex PCR. This repertoire shows about 110,000 clones, about 88% found once; its top ten account for 1.5% to 2%. Material: peripheral blood, obtained on day 0 of AZD1222 vaccination. These receptor sequences come from an adult in good health. CDR3s include the opening cysteine and the closing phenylalanine or tryptophan. A D gene is named only where the DNA matches it firmly. Clone size is given for some rows only: seen once, a few or many times, or a class if the clone is expanded.

v_call: TRBV25-1
j_call: TRBJ1-2
d_call: NA
clone_size: NA
cdr3_aa: CASLSNFNYGYTF
cdr3_nt: TGTGCCAGCTTATCCAACTTTAACTATGGCTACACCTTC

v_call: TRBV5-1
j_call: TRBJ1-6
d_call: TRBD1
clone_size: NA
cdr3_aa: CASSFVGRGQGNSPLHF
cdr3_nt: TGCGCCAGCAGCTTTGTCGGCCGGGGACAGGGGAATTCACCCCTCCACTTT

v_call: TRBV18
j_call: TRBJ2-5
d_call: NA
clone_size: NA
cdr3_aa: CASSLGLQETQYF
cdr3_nt: TGTGCCAGCTCACTCGGACTTCAAGAGACCCAGTACTTC

v_call: TRBV12-3/TRBV12-4
j_call: TRBJ2-7
d_call: NA
clone_size: NA
cdr3_aa: CASSPRGYEQYF
cdr3_nt: TGTGCCAGCAGCCCCAGGGGATACGAGCAGTACTTC

v_call: TRBV15
j_call: TRBJ2-2
d_call: TRBD2
clone_size: NA
cdr3_aa: CATSRETSGSSNTGELFF
cdr3_nt: TGTGCCACCAGCAGAGAGACTAGCGGGAGCTCGAACACCGGGGAGCTGTTTTTT

v_call: TRBV7-6
j_call: TRBJ2-7
d_call: NA
clone_size: NA
cdr3_aa: CASSLGRQTYEQYF
cdr3_nt: TGTGCCAGCAGCTTAGGTCGGCAGACCTACGAGCAGTACTTC

v_call: TRBV2
j_call: TRBJ2-1
d_call: NA
clone_size: few
cdr3_aa: CASIVRVDYNEQFF
cdr3_nt: TGTGCCAGCATCGTCAGGGTGGATTACAATGAGCAGTTCTTC

v_call: TRBV6-5
j_call: TRBJ2-3
d_call: TRBD2
clone_size: NA
cdr3_aa: CASSYYAGGERDTQYF
cdr3_nt: TGTGCCAGCAGTTACTACGCGGGAGGAGAACGGGATACGCAGTATTTT

v_call: TRBV5-1
j_call: TRBJ2-1
d_call: NA
clone_size: NA
cdr3_aa: CASSRGGSYNEQFF
cdr3_nt: TGCGCCAGCAGCCGGGGCGGATCCTACAATGAGCAGTTCTTC

v_call: TRBV27
j_call: TRBJ1-6
d_call: NA
clone_size: few
cdr3_aa: CASSLRDNSPLHF
cdr3_nt: TGTGCCAGCAGTCTGAGGGATAATTCACCCCTCCACTTT

v_call: TRBV25-1
j_call: TRBJ2-7
d_call: TRBD2
clone_size: NA
cdr3_aa: CASSESRGGFEQYF
cdr3_nt: TGTGCCAGCAGTGAATCACGGGGGGGATTCGAGCAGTACTTC

v_call: TRBV5-1
j_call: TRBJ2-1
d_call: NA
clone_size: NA
cdr3_aa: CASSPGHVEQFF
cdr3_nt: TGCGCCAGCAGCCCCGGACACGTTGAGCAGTTCTTC

v_call: TRBV19
j_call: TRBJ2-1
d_call: NA
clone_size: NA
cdr3_aa: CASTAGTSSYNEQFF
cdr3_nt: TGTGCCTCGACAGCCGGGACATCGTCCTACAATGAGCAGTTCTTC

v_call: TRBV7-9
j_call: TRBJ1-3
d_call: NA
clone_size: NA
cdr3_aa: CASSLAGTLLGNTIYF
cdr3_nt: TGTGCCAGCAGCTTAGCAGGGACCCTTCTTGGAAACACCATATATTTT

v_call: TRBV5-1
j_call: TRBJ1-2
d_call: NA
clone_size: NA
cdr3_aa: CASSQLAENYGYTF
cdr3_nt: TGCGCCAGCAGCCAGCTGGCGGAGAACTATGGCTACACCTTC

v_call: TRBV5-1
j_call: TRBJ2-2
d_call: NA
clone_size: NA
cdr3_aa: CASNPQGNTGELFF
cdr3_nt: TGCGCCAGCAATCCTCAGGGGAACACCGGGGAGCTGTTTTTT

v_call: TRBV5-1
j_call: TRBJ2-1
d_call: NA
clone_size: NA
cdr3_aa: CASSFGDPGNEQFF
cdr3_nt: TGCGCCAGCAGCTTCGGGGACCCTGGGAATGAGCAGTTCTTC

v_call: TRBV5-1
j_call: TRBJ1-3
d_call: NA
clone_size: NA
cdr3_aa: CASSFDSSGNTIYF
cdr3_nt: TGCGCCAGCAGCTTCGACAGCTCTGGAAACACCATATATTTT

v_call: TRBV7-9
j_call: TRBJ1-2
d_call: NA
clone_size: NA
cdr3_aa: CASSPGGYGYTF
cdr3_nt: TGTGCCAGCAGCCCGGGCGGGTATGGCTACACCTTC

v_call: TRBV20-1
j_call: TRBJ1-1
d_call: NA
clone_size: NA
cdr3_aa: CSASDVSAFF
cdr3_nt: TGCAGTGCCTCGGACGTTTCAGCTTTCTTT

v_call: TRBV7-2
j_call: TRBJ1-6
d_call: NA
clone_size: NA
cdr3_aa: CASSLNTSGNSPLHF
cdr3_nt: TGTGCCAGCAGCTTAAACACTTCAGGGAATTCACCCCTCCACTTT

v_call: TRBV28
j_call: TRBJ1-1
d_call: NA
clone_size: NA
cdr3_aa: CASSLSVNLGTEAFF
cdr3_nt: TGTGCCAGCAGTTTATCCGTCAACCTGGGCACTGAAGCTTTCTTT

v_call: TRBV11-3
j_call: TRBJ2-2
d_call: NA
clone_size: NA
cdr3_aa: CASSLVLGLTTGELFF
cdr3_nt: TGTGCCAGCAGCTTAGTCCTGGGGTTGACCACCGGGGAGCTGTTTTTT

v_call: TRBV4-1
j_call: TRBJ2-7
d_call: TRBD1
clone_size: NA
cdr3_aa: CASSQNTVQGVIGEQYF
cdr3_nt: TGCGCCAGCAGCCAAAATACCGTACAGGGGGTTATCGGCGAGCAGTACTTC